Reported below is one TCR beta chain. Every patient experienced relapse after autologous stem cell transplantation, and brentuximab vedotin exposure varied. The CDR3 is made up of 15 amino acids. From germline, CDR1 is SGHNT and CDR2 YYREEE (reference sequence). Trimming stripped 0 bases from V and 3 bases from J, with 9 bases between. These data are taken from a study of PD-1 blockade in classical Hodgkin lymphoma. The repertoire was sequenced with immunoSEQ multiplex PCR; TCRdb's copy has only in-frame clones and lacks some. The table includes about 150,000 clones, approximately 80% detected once. Sequencing used peripheral blood mononuclear cells (PBMCs), obtained before the second cycle of nivolumab. The chain has TRBV5-4 and TRBJ2-2; D is possibly TRBD1 (6 bases). The receptor was isolated from a human donor with classical Hodgkin lymphoma. The CDR3 DNA sequence: TGTGCCAGCAGCTTGGGGACAGAATACACCGGGGAGCTGTTTTTT. Translating it yields CASSLGTEYTGELFF. The variable domain in full, with the rest retrieved from reference TRBV5-4 and TRBJ2-2, is ETGVTQSPTHLIKTRGQQVTLRCSSQSGHNTVSWYQQALGQGPQFIFQYYREEENGRGNFPPRFSGLQFPNYSSELNVNALELDDSALYLCASSLGTEYTGELFFGEGSRLTVL.